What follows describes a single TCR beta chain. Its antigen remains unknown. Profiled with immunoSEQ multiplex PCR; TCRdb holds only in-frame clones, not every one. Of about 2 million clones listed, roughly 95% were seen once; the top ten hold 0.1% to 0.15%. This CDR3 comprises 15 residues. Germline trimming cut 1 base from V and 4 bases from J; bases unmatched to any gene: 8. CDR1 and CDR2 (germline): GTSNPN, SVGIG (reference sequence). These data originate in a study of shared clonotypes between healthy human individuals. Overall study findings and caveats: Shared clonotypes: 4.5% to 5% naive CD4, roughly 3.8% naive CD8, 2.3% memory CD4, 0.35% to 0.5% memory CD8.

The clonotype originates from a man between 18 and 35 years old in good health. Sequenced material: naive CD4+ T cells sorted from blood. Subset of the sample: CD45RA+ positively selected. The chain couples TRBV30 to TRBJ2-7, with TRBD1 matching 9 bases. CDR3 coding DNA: TGTGCCTGGAGTGCCCCGGGACAGGGAATATACGAGCAGTACTTC. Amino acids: CAWSAPGQGIYEQYF.